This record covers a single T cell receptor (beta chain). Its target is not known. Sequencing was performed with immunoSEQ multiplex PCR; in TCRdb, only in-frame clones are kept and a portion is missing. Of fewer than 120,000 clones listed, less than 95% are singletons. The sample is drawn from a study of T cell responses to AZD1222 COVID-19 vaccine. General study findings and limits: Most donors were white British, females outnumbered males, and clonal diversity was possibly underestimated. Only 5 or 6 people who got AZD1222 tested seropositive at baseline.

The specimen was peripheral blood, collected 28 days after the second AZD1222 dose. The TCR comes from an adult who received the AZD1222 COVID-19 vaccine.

The CDR3, as DNA: TGTGCCAGCAGCTTTGAGCCAGGTTTCGATCAGCCCCAGCATTTT. It yields the protein CASSFEPGFDQPQHF. The chain joins TRBV11-2 to TRBJ1-5; D unclear. The CDR3 contains 15 residues. CDR1 is SGHAT, CDR2 FQNNGV, per germline. V was cut by 3 bases and J by 5 bases, with 14 bases left in between.